This T cell receptor beta chain was retrieved from a study of cytomegalovirus exposure and HLA in healthy donors (dated by TCRdb to about 2017). About the study as a whole: In an earlier analysis of roughly 590 of the donors, under 300 Gb of sequence data and 100 million or so unique TCR beta sequences from roughly 190 million T cells were reported. An early release that covered 640 HLA-typed donors contained about 300 gigabases of sequencing data and tens of millions of unique TCR sequences. Among the roughly 410 genotyped donors, approximately 82% belonged to the genetic ancestry cluster associated with self-reported Caucasian donors. The study was designed to test whether signatures of past pathogen exposure could be identified by cataloging public T cell receptors. Using immunosequencing, the study profiled T cell repertoires from roughly 650 subjects and related those repertoires to cytomegalovirus serostatus. A separate validation cohort of roughly 130 different subjects was used in addition to the roughly 720-subject first cohort. To predict cytomegalovirus infection status, the study brought together high-throughput TCR immunosequencing, statistical association of individual TCRs with disease status, and machine learning. To study patterns of TCR occurrence, a later analysis re-analyzed previously published TCR beta repertoires from 550 to 800 donors and added high-resolution HLA genotyping. The later analysis used no new phenotypic data to find candidate immune exposures, relying instead on TCR beta sequences and their occurrence across donors. An earlier analysis of around 580 of the donors used high-throughput TCR beta sequencing to judge whether each TCR beta V gene segment behaved as functional or pseudogenic. Donor age, sex, ethnicity and CMV serostatus were compiled together with the repertoire data. A later genetic analysis used genome-wide SNP genotypes for about 65% of the 666 donors, treating that subset as a discovery cohort. All discovery cohort repertoires had been generated on a single sequencing platform. HLA typing covered class I and class II loci at four-digit resolution. The number of typed donors differed by locus: about 620-640 for A, B, C, DRB1 and DQB1; 500 to 550 for DQA1; 606 for DPA1; and 400 to 480 for DPB1. Roughly five DR-DQ haplotypes were handled as single units for association and clustering, since linkage in the cohort was strong. Among roughly 370 genotyped donors of the cohort, an average of approximately 240,000 unique TCR beta nucleotide sequences were sequenced per donor, roughly 20% of them non-productive.

In total, roughly 710 healthy bone marrow donors made up the cohort. At the time of sampling, all cohort members were nominally healthy, though unrecorded immune exposures were likely present. The donor was CMV seropositive and was included in the group of some 290 seropositive cohort members. A peripheral blood sample was provided by each donor, and peripheral blood mononuclear cells were used for TCR beta sequencing. The Qiagen DNeasy Blood Extraction Kit was used to extract genomic DNA from the blood cell samples. The library was produced with the immunoSEQ multiplex PCR assay. For the multiplex PCR, a mixture combining 60 forward primers for TCR Vbeta segments and 13 reverse primers for TCR Jbeta segments was used. Amplification of the CDR3 region of rearranged TCR beta genes was performed with a multiplex PCR assay on genomic DNA. On the Illumina HiSeq System, the amplified TCR beta libraries were sequenced as 87-base-pair reads. Processing in the source paper ran as follows. A later analysis tallied tens of millions of unique TCR beta chains across the approximately 670 repertoires, and approximately 11 million of those chains were shared by two or more donors. Raw reads were error-corrected and collapsed into unique sequences by a nearest-neighbor algorithm in which closely related sequences were merged to remove PCR and sequencing errors. V, D and J gene segments were assigned by aligning CDR3 sequences to IMGT reference sequences. For a sequence to be retained, a match of at least six nucleotides was required to both a V gene segment and a J gene segment. A rearrangement was called productive if the CDR3 had no stop codons and remained in frame with V and J, and every other rearrangement was called non-productive. Following IMGT convention, CDR3 was defined as the stretch from the second conserved V-encoded cysteine up to the conserved J-encoded phenylalanine. Sequences without an unambiguous match to a single V gene segment were excluded from the earlier analysis of a few hundred of the donors. An earlier analysis of 500 to 600 of the donors classified V segments as functional when productive rearrangements were above 56.7% and as segregating when the standard deviation between donors was above 5%. To diagnose cytomegalovirus status from the catalog of TCR beta chain sequences, a statistical classification framework was built. V and J gene assignment, in a later analysis, came from comparing TCR nucleotide sequences with IMGT/GENE-DB human TR gene sequences. The TCRdist pipeline was used in a later analysis to assign CDR3 sequences and most-parsimonious VDJ recombination scenarios. In a later analysis, every TCR beta chain was defined by the combination of its CDR3 amino acid sequence and its V-gene family, and reads without a unique V-gene family were dropped. In a later analysis, 450 to 600 highly shared, low-generation-probability nucleotide sequences were removed to address suspected cross-contamination and a sequencing artifact. In a later analysis, a clonal expansion index was calculated for each public chain from normalized within-repertoire ranks of inferred template counts. In a later analysis, generation probabilities were computed using a VDJ recombination model fitted to out-of-frame rearrangements, and the results were checked against IGoR. In a later analysis, hypergeometric tests were used to score TCR-TCR, TCR-HLA and TCR-CMV co-occurrence, with a repertoire-size bias correction applied to TCR pairs. A later analysis estimated false discovery rates by permuting HLA or CMV assignments 20 times. In a later analysis, co-occurring TCRs were grouped using DBSCAN, and TCRdist sequence similarity was added for clustering within HLA-allele-positive subsets. Repertoires with fewer than 30,000 or more than 120,000 public chains, plus five repertoires with anomalous nucleotide sharing, were excluded from co-occurrence clustering. TCRdb limited this immuneACCESS table to in-frame rearrangements with V and J called. A share of clones is missing; checked studies link under half to unresolved V genes, and the rest is unexplained. That table furnishes V, J and clone size, whereas the DNA furnished D and trimming. The sample data list roughly 180,000 clones, and roughly 80% of these were observed just once. The ten biggest clones cover 1.4% of the sample.

Remarks on this clone: Its cognate antigen has yet to be identified. No much larger clone exists at a distance of one base, and base qualities are not known.

General conclusions and limits of the study: V-gene and J-gene trimming of TCR beta chains was associated with a missense DCLRE1C variant in a later genetic analysis, and the association was replicated in an independent cohort. The authors suggested that the approach could potentially be extended to other disease states and immunological phenotypes. Broadly in line with IMGT annotations, most TCR beta V segments showed up in productive rearrangements about 87% or about 30% of the time in an earlier analysis of several hundred of the donors. Because HLA typing was missing for some donors at each locus, association tests included only the typed subset. For the cohort, immune exposure information was limited to CMV serostatus. Cytomegalovirus status was reported to be diagnosed by the classifier with high specificity and sensitivity in both the original and validation cohorts. Most TCR sequences were seen in very few donors, while some public TCRs were found in many individuals. A later analysis found that HLA-associated TCR beta chains were more clonally expanded and had lower generation probabilities than equally common non-associated chains. Some IMGT-functional V segments, including TRBV6-2 and TRBV6-3, could not be told apart with the 87-base-pair reads, so those segments were excluded. Because counts were too low, some 16 rarely observed V segments, including chromosome 9 orphons, were excluded from the earlier analysis of fewer than 650 of the donors. The study listed 150 to 200 TCR beta chains as associated with cytomegalovirus. A further reported finding was that TCR beta sequences accurately predicted the HLA-A and HLA-B alleles for most subjects in the first cohort. Several of the top co-occurrence clusters appeared to be linked to parvovirus B19, influenza, CMV and Epstein-Barr virus, according to a later analysis. A later analysis found that TCR association rates varied across HLA loci, with DRB1 alleles showing the most associated TCRs and HLA-C alleles the fewest. According to a later genetic analysis, donors in an Asian-associated ancestry cluster had fewer N-insertions in productive TCRs than the approximately 710-donor mean. According to a later analysis, most CMV-associated TCR beta chains appeared to be HLA-restricted, and the HLA associations seemed to be driven largely by CMV exposure. A group of highly shared sequence variants was considered likely to be a technical artifact of the sequencing pipeline. Roughly uniform sequencing depth across donors was assumed in presence/absence analyses, although this assumption may not hold. When HLA alleles, especially DR and DQ, strongly co-occurred, attributing TCR associations to individual alleles was difficult. A few of the identified cytomegalovirus-associated TCR beta chains were confirmed in vitro to be specific for cytomegalovirus antigens. This cohort had only TCR beta chains sequenced, and the lack of alpha or paired-chain data limited which features could be detected. Specific HLA alleles were associated with roughly 16,000 TCR beta sequences at a false discovery rate of 0.05 in a later analysis. Linkage disequilibrium might explain the correlated functional status among segregating V segments, but an unknown experimental factor could not be excluded.

CDR1 and CDR2 (SGHDN, FVKESK) derive from the germline V gene. V is cut by 0 bases and J by 2 bases, and the space between the germline ends is 8 bases. Including cysteine and phenylalanine, the CDR3 has 14 amino acids. CDR3 DNA only is kept here, 42 bases in frame from base 1. Sequenced material: PBMCs. The chain uses TRBV14 and TRBJ2-7; TRBD1 is a weak D gene call, 6 bases matching. The origin of this receptor is a girl aged 5-17 years in good health and CMV-seropositive. The CDR3 is CASSQDRGPYEQYF. The DNA is TGTGCCAGCAGCCAAGACAGGGGCCCCTACGAGCAGTACTTC.